Presented here are 28 T cell receptor beta chains from one specimen sequenced in a study of control samples from healthy donors and cancer patients. Method: immunoSEQ multiplex PCR; TCRdb's copy keeps in-frame clones and lacks some. The table has about 1,800 clones, around 84% seen once. Sample: formalin-fixed, paraffin-embedded tissue. Receptors originate from a female donor with lung cancer.

This chain links TRBV2 with TRBJ2-7; tentatively, D is TRBD2 (5 bases). This CDR3 is built from 13 residues. Per germline, CDR1 SNHLY and CDR2 FYNNEI. V shed 6 bases and J shed 6 bases, with 15 bases lying between them. This chain's CDR3 is CASRPTIPSEQYF. The DNA of the CDR3 is TGTGCCAGCAGGCCGACTATCCCCTCCGAGCAGTACTTC. The full variable domain, completed using reference TRBV2 and TRBJ2-7, is EPEVTQTPSHQVTQMGQEVILRCVPISNHLYFYWYRQILGQKVEFLVSFYNNEISEKSEIFDDQFSVERPDGSNFTLKIRSTKLEDSAMYFCASRPTIPSEQYFGPGTRLTVT.

This clone was picked up a small number of times. The chain uses TRBV6-1 and TRBJ2-7; D is perhaps TRBD2 (5 bases). With 1 base removed from V and 7 bases from J, the gap between germline ends came to 11 bases. Germline-derived CDR1 and CDR2 are MNHNS and SASEGT. The length of the CDR3 is 13 residues. DNA of the CDR3: TGTGCCAGCAGTGAAGACGACGGGGATGAGCAGTACTTC. It is translated as CASSEDDGDEQYF.

V is TRBV28 and J is TRBJ1-2; D remains ambiguous. V was shortened by 5 bases and J by 6 bases, with 10 bases between the two germline ends. The CDR3 is 12 residues long. Germline V CDR1 and CDR2: MDHEN, SYDVKM. In nucleotides, the CDR3 is TGTGCCAGCAGTATTACCGAGAATGGCTACACCTTC. It codes for CASSITENGYTF.

The chain joins TRBV29-1 to TRBJ1-2; D unclear. This CDR3 has 10 amino acids. With 5 bases removed from V and 6 bases from J, the gap between germline ends came to 7 bases. The germline gives CDR1 SQVTM, CDR2 ANQGSEA. CDR3 region: CSVRDNGYTF. CDR3 bases: TGCAGCGTTCGAGACAATGGCTACACCTTC.

This clone was counted a few times. The V and J genes are TRBV10-2 and TRBJ2-7; D is unclear. CDR1 and CDR2 (germline): WSHSY, SAAADI. CDR3 length: 13 residues. The V and J ends lost 3 bases and 3 bases respectively, with 9 bases between them. CDR3 amino acids: CASSELRSYEQYF. The DNA for the CDR3 is TGCGCCAGCAGTGAACTTCGTAGCTACGAGCAGTACTTC.

Only a few counts were recorded for this clone. The V call is TRBV5-1, the J call TRBJ2-3; D is unclear. Looked up from germline, CDR1 is SGHRS and CDR2 is YFSETQ. The CDR3 runs 14 residues. V lost 0 bases and J lost 5, with 10 bases in between. The CDR3 protein is CASSLAVRRDTQYF. The CDR3, as DNA: TGCGCCAGCAGCTTGGCCGTTAGGAGAGATACGCAGTATTTT.

The rearrangement links TRBV4-1 to TRBJ2-4; 10 nucleotides match TRBD2. CDR1 is MGHRA, CDR2 YSYEKL, per germline. The CDR3 sequence is 15 residues long. V was pared by 1 base and J by 11 bases, with 8 bases of the junction left unmatched. The CDR3, as DNA: TGCGCCAGCAGCCAAGGCAGCGGGAGGGCCTCTGTTCAGTACTTC. Translated: CASSQGSGRASVQYF.

The chain carries TRBV29-1 and TRBJ2-7, with 7 bases lining up with TRBD1. V was pared by 4 bases and J by 3 bases, with 12 bases of the junction left unmatched. This CDR3 contains 15 residues. CDR1 is SQVTM, CDR2 ANQGSEA, per germline. CDR3 sequence reads: CSVVLPGQTIYEQYF. In nucleotides, the CDR3 is TGCAGCGTTGTTTTGCCGGGACAGACTATCTACGAGCAGTACTTC.

V usage is TRBV6-6 and J usage is TRBJ2-2, with D perhaps matching TRBD1 (5 bases). This CDR3 is built from 15 residues. Germline assignment: CDR1 MNHNY and CDR2 SVGAGI (reference sequence). Between the trimmed V and J ends, which lost 7 bases and 1 base, there was a span of 13 bases. CDR3 residues: CASKLDRLNTGELFF. The DNA for the CDR3 is TGTGCCAGCAAATTAGACAGACTGAACACCGGGGAGCTGTTTTTT.

CDR3 in DNA: TGTGCCAGCAGCTTGACGCAGGGAAAAGAGCCTCAAGCTTTCTTT. It specifies CASSLTQGKEPQAFF. The chain joins TRBV5-5 to TRBJ1-1; TRBD1 might be the D (5 bases). Germline V gene data show CDR1 as SGHKS and CDR2 as YYEKEE (reference sequence). CDR3 length: 15 amino acids. The V end was cut by 1 base, the J end by 9 bases, with 19 bases between. The full variable domain, in which reference TRBV5-5 and TRBJ1-1 provide the parts outside the CDR3, is DAGVTQSPTHLIKTRGQQVTLRCSPISGHKSVSWYQQVLGQGPQFIFQYYEKEERGRGNFPDRFSARQFPNYSSELNVNALLLGDSALYLCASSLTQGKEPQAFFGQGTRLTVV.

Turning to this clone: One junction end does not reproduce the germline sequence, and a read error may be involved. The chain uses TRBV7-9 and TRBJ1-1, with 9 bases aligning to TRBD1. Germline V gene sequence: CDR1 SEHNR, CDR2 FQNEAQ (reference sequence). This CDR3 is 15 amino acids long. CDR3 amino acids: CASLGTGWGNTEAFF. CDR3 DNA sequence: TGTGCCAGCCTGGGGACAGGGTGGGGGAACACTGAAGCTTTCTTC.

The chain links TRBV27 to TRBJ1-2; possibly TRBD1 for D (5 bases). Germline CDR1 is MNHEY and CDR2 is SMNVEV (reference sequence). CDR3 length: 13 amino acids. With 3 bases removed from V and 8 bases from J, the gap between germline ends came to 13 bases. The CDR3 loop is CASSLGGDSGYTF. For the CDR3, the DNA is TGTGCCAGCAGTTTGGGGGGGGATTCGGGCTACACCTTC.

The CDR3: CASSLGGTSGSRYTGELFF. In DNA form, the CDR3 reads TGCGCCAGCAGCTTGGGAGGGACTAGCGGGAGTCGGTACACCGGGGAGCTGTTTTTT. V usage is TRBV5-1 and J usage is TRBJ2-2; 14 nucleotides agree with TRBD2. V trimming: 0 bases; J trimming: 3 bases; junction bases outside the gene matches: 7. Germline CDR1 is SGHRS and CDR2 is YFSETQ. This CDR3 has 19 amino acids. The full variable domain, its missing parts supplied by reference TRBV5-1 and TRBJ2-2, is KAGVTQTPRYLIKTRGQQVTLSCSPISGHRSVSWYQQTPGQGLQFLFEYFSETQRNKGNFPGRFSGRQFSNSRSEMNVSTLELGDSALYLCASSLGGTSGSRYTGELFFGEGSRLTVL.

DNA for the CDR3: TGCGCCAGCAGCTTGAATCTTAGCCCTGGAAACACCATATATTTT. Residues: CASSLNLSPGNTIYF. V usage is TRBV5-1 and J usage is TRBJ1-3; D is undetermined. V was cut by 1 base and J by 2 bases, with 10 bases left in between. This CDR3 spans 15 amino acids. Germline V lookup: CDR1 SGHRS, CDR2 YFSETQ.

The J gene is TRBJ1-1, the V gene TRBV19; no clear D. This CDR3 contains 13 residues. The germline gives CDR1 LNHDA, CDR2 SQIVND (reference sequence). Trimming pared 10 bases from V and 6 bases from J, leaving 18 bases between. The CDR3 region has the DNA TGTGCCACCCGGAACAGAGGGATCCCTGAAGCTTTCTTT. This sequence encodes CATRNRGIPEAFF.

About this clone itself: The same CDR3 arises from other DNA sequences in this sample as well. The chain recombines TRBV29-1 with TRBJ1-4; 10 bases align to TRBD1. After removal of 6 bases from V and 7 bases from J, the junction contained 5 bases not matched to a gene. CDR1 is SQVTM and CDR2 is ANQGSEA in the germline V gene. This CDR3 has 13 residues. In DNA, the CDR3 is TGCAGCGTGACAGGGGGCGGGGGTGAAAAACTGTTTTTT. This translates into CSVTGGGGEKLFF.

The rearrangement links TRBV5-4 to TRBJ2-3; no firm D call. The CDR3 has 14 amino acids. CDR1 is SGHNT and CDR2 is YYREEE in the germline V gene (reference sequence). V was cut by 0 bases and J by 2 bases, with 7 bases left in between. The CDR3 bases are TGTGCCAGCAGCTTGGAGGTCGCCACAGATACGCAGTATTTT. Translation gives CASSLEVATDTQYF.

The chain carries TRBV9 and TRBJ2-5, with TRBD2 matching over 10 bases. The germline CDR1 and CDR2 sequences are SGDLS and YYNGEE. The CDR3 loop spans 16 amino acids. J was trimmed by 1 base and V by 3 bases; bases with no gene match: 6. The CDR3 loop reads CASSAGLAETQETQYF. CDR3 nucleotide sequence: TGTGCCAGCAGCGCCGGACTAGCGGAAACCCAAGAGACCCAGTACTTC.

The rearrangement links TRBV27 to TRBJ2-2; D perhaps matches TRBD1 (6 bases). Germline V gives CDR1 MNHEY, CDR2 SMNVEV (reference sequence). Trimming shortened V by 5 bases and J by 5 bases, and 18 bases separated the two germline ends. CDR3 length equals 16 residues. The CDR3: CASSQSRGRFTGELFF. The CDR3 nucleotides read TGTGCCAGCAGTCAGTCTAGGGGGAGATTTACCGGGGAGCTGTTTTTT.

The V call is TRBV18, the J call TRBJ1-1, with D possibly matching TRBD1 (6 bases). The CDR3 extends over 15 amino acids. Trimming cost V 0 bases and J 4 bases, with 12 bases left between them. Germline values: CDR1 KGHSH, CDR2 LQKENI. CDR3 nucleotide sequence: TGTGCCAGCTCACCACCGGCAGGGGAGGCCACTGAAGCTTTCTTT. This sequence encodes CASSPPAGEATEAFF.

V and J are TRBV19 and TRBJ2-7; no firm D call. Looked up from germline, CDR1 is LNHDA and CDR2 is SQIVND (reference sequence). Deletions cut 7 bases from V and 3 bases from J, with 13 bases between. The CDR3 runs to 13 residues. CDR3 DNA sequence: TGTGCCAGTACGGGCTCCGCCGGCTACGAGCAGTACTTC. Protein product: CASTGSAGYEQYF.

This clone was counted a few times. This sequence joins TRBV19 and TRBJ2-7, with D possibly matching TRBD1 (6 bases). Germline values: CDR1 LNHDA, CDR2 SQIVND (reference sequence). The CDR3 length is 16 residues. V was cut by 1 base and J by 1 base, with 14 bases left in between. CDR3 sequence (DNA): TGTGCCAGTAGTATAGGATGGGGGCGGAATTCCTACGAGCAGTACTTC. Protein product: CASSIGWGRNSYEQYF.

A few counts support this clone. This rearrangement joins TRBV5-1 to TRBJ2-7; 7 nucleotides agree with TRBD2. The CDR3 runs 14 residues. The V segment lost 4 bases and the J segment 6 bases; nucleotides outside the gene matches: 10. Germline V CDR1 and CDR2: SGHRS, YFSETQ. The CDR3 here is CASSPAGEQREQYF. The CDR3 DNA is TGCGCCAGCAGCCCTGCGGGAGAACAGCGCGAGCAGTACTTC.

The rearrangement links TRBV2 to TRBJ1-1; weak D call: TRBD1 (5 bases). Trimming pared 4 bases from V and 4 bases from J, leaving 10 bases between. Germline V gives CDR1 SNHLY, CDR2 FYNNEI. This CDR3 has 13 amino acids. The CDR3 DNA sequence: TGTGCCAGCAGTGTAGCAGGGCGCACTGAAGCTTTCTTT. Translation gives CASSVAGRTEAFF.

This chain connects TRBV6-5 to TRBJ2-2; D might be TRBD2 (6 bases). Trimming removed 0 bases from V and 9 bases from J, with 11 bases in between. The CDR3 is made up of 14 amino acids. Germline V lookup: CDR1 MNHEY, CDR2 SVGAGI. CDR3 loop: CASSYSTSPRELFF. CDR3 sequence (DNA): TGTGCCAGCAGTTACTCCACTAGCCCCCGGGAGCTGTTTTTT.

The chain uses TRBV7-9 and TRBJ1-3; D is perhaps TRBD1 (6 bases). Germline CDR1 SEHNR, CDR2 FQNEAQ (reference sequence). V was clipped by 1 base and J by 2 bases, with 18 bases between them. The length of the CDR3 is 18 residues. The CDR3 sequence: CASSLDGTRGSTGNTIYF. The CDR3 bases are TGTGCCAGCAGCTTAGATGGAACCAGGGGAAGTACTGGAAACACCATATATTTT. The entire variable domain, with the rest obtained from reference TRBV7-9 and TRBJ1-3, is as follows: DTGVSQNPRHKITKRGQNVTFRCDPISEHNRLYWYRQTLGQGPEFLTYFQNEAQLEKSRLLSDRFSAERPKGSFSTLEIQRTEQGDSAMYLCASSLDGTRGSTGNTIYFGEGSWLTVV.

This chain connects TRBV19 to TRBJ2-7; TRBD2 aligns across 9 bases. From germline, CDR1 is LNHDA and CDR2 SQIVND (reference sequence). The V gene end was trimmed by 5 bases and the J gene end by 4 bases; junction bases not matched to a gene: 6. The CDR3 extends over 14 amino acids. CDR3 region: CASSPGLACYEQYF. For the CDR3, the DNA is TGTGCCAGTAGTCCCGGACTAGCGTGTTACGAGCAGTACTTC.

The chain carries TRBV27 and TRBJ2-3; no definite D call. This CDR3 comprises 13 residues. Trimming cost V 5 bases and J 4 bases, with 10 bases left between them. Germline lookup yields CDR1 MNHEY and CDR2 SMNVEV (reference sequence). The CDR3 is CASSPYEADTQYF. In DNA form, the CDR3 reads TGTGCCAGCAGTCCGTACGAGGCAGATACGCAGTATTTT.